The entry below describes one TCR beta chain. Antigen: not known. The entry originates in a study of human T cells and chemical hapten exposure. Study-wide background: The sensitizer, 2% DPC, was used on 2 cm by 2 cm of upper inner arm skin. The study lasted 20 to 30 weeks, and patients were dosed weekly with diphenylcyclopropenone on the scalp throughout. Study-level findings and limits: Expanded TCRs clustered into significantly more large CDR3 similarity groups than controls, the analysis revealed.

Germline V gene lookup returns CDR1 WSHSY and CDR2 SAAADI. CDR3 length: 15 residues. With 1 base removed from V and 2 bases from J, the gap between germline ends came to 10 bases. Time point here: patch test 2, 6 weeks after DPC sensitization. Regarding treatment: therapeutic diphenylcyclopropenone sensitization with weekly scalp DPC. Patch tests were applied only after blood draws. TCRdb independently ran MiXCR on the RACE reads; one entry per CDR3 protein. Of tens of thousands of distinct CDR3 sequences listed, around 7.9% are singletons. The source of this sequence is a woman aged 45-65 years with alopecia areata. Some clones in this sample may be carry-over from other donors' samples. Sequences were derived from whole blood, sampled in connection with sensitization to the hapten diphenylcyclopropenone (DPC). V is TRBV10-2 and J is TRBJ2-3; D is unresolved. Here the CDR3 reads CASSEYLSDTDTQYF. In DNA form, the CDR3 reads TGCGCCAGCAGTGAGTACCTCTCGGACACAGATACGCAGTATTTT.